The following is a T cell receptor beta chain sequence with its context. This sample stems from a study of blood T cell repertoires in COVID-19. Participants spanned ages about 18 to 89 years and resided in fewer than 30 US areas. Donors were grouped by their self-reported clinical history. Symptom resolution, clearance, or two negative PCRs marked donors in Cohort 3 as recovered. The CDR3 length is 18 residues. CDR1 KGHSH and CDR2 LQKENI come from the germline V gene. With 4 bases removed from V and 1 base from J, the gap between germline ends came to 20 bases. Study processing details: Amplified reference gene primers provided the basis for estimating nucleated cell counts. Using immunoSEQ multiplex PCR, the repertoire was profiled, and TCRdb retains in-frame clones only, with some absent. That table furnishes V, J and clone size, whereas the DNA furnished D and trimming. The sample yields approximately 160,000 clones, more than 70% seen once.

The chain has TRBV18 and TRBJ1-5, with D perhaps matching TRBD1 (5 bases). Input material: PBMCs or T cells enriched from blood (not recorded which). This TCR was recovered from a man aged 40-49 years who had recovered from COVID-19. In DNA form, the CDR3 reads TGTGCCAGCTCACTTTCGGGCGGGACGGGGGTGAGCAATCAGCCCCAGCATTTT. This encodes CASSLSGGTGVSNQPQHF.